The 16 T cell receptor beta chains reported below all come from one sample, sequenced in a study of cytomegalovirus exposure and HLA in healthy donors. This PCR relied on a set of 60 Vbeta primers and 13 Jbeta primers. Here immunoSEQ multiplex PCR was the method, and the copy in TCRdb shows in-frame clones only, minus some. Here the sample spans fewer than 120,000 clones, about 80% being singletons. Sequences were obtained from PBMCs. The receptors stem from a woman aged 60-70 years in good health and CMV-seropositive.

V is TRBV7-2 and J is TRBJ1-2; the D gene is possibly TRBD1 (6 bases). The CDR3 has 12 residues. Germline V gene data show CDR1 as SGHTA and CDR2 as FQGNSA. The germline V and J ends were trimmed by 5 bases and 7 bases, with 11 bases remaining between them. The DNA for the CDR3 is TGTGCCAGCAGCACCCCACAGGGTGGCTACACCTTC. Translated, it gives CASSTPQGGYTF.

The J gene is TRBJ1-2, the V gene TRBV28; D remains ambiguous. V was pared by 2 bases and J by 1 base, with 14 bases between. Germline V CDR1 and CDR2: MDHEN, SYDVKM. The CDR3 runs to 16 residues. The CDR3 sequence is CASSLRGLEDNYGYTF. The CDR3 coding sequence is TGTGCCAGCAGTTTACGTGGGTTGGAGGATAACTATGGCTACACCTTC.

The V call is TRBV27, the J call TRBJ2-1; D not resolved. Trimming cost V 6 bases and J 4 bases, with 13 bases left between them. The germline V gene has CDR1 MNHEY and CDR2 SMNVEV (reference sequence). This CDR3 spans 14 amino acids. CDR3 coding DNA: TGTGCCAGCAGCATTCTAAGCTTATACAATGAGCAGTTCTTC. Protein product: CASSILSLYNEQFF.

The sample holds one count of this clone. The V call is TRBV2, the J call TRBJ2-5, with a weak D call TRBD1 (6 bases). The length of the CDR3 is 16 residues. The germline CDR1 and CDR2 sequences are SNHLY and FYNNEI. V lost 6 bases to trimming and J lost 0 bases, with 17 bases between them. The CDR3 DNA reads TGTGCCAGCAGAGCCGGGACACTAGTTTACCAAGAGACCCAGTACTTC. Its translation: CASRAGTLVYQETQYF. The full variable domain, completed using reference TRBV2 and TRBJ2-5, is EPEVTQTPSHQVTQMGQEVILRCVPISNHLYFYWYRQILGQKVEFLVSFYNNEISEKSEIFDDQFSVERPDGSNFTLKIRSTKLEDSAMYFCASRAGTLVYQETQYFGPGTRLLVL.

The table lists this clone with a few counts. This chain links TRBV5-1 with TRBJ1-1, with 7 bases aligning to TRBD1. The trim removed 0 bases at V and 3 bases at J, leaving 11 bases unmatched. The germline V gene has CDR1 SGHRS and CDR2 YFSETQ. The CDR3 runs to 17 residues. DNA for the CDR3: TGCGCCAGCAGCTTGGAGGGCAGGGGGTTTTCCTACACTGAAGCTTTCTTT. This sequence encodes CASSLEGRGFSYTEAFF.

The chain has TRBV4-2 and TRBJ1-3; D call uncertain. CDR1 LGHNA and CDR2 YNFKEQ come from the germline V gene. This CDR3 is built from 14 residues. Between the trimmed V and J ends, which lost 1 base and 3 bases, there was a span of 7 bases. The CDR3 protein is CASSQGPGGNTIYF. CDR3 sequence (DNA): TGTGCCAGCAGCCAAGGGCCAGGTGGAAACACCATATATTTT.

The chain recombines TRBV6-4 with TRBJ2-1, with 9 bases that match TRBD1. Germline trimming cut 5 bases from V and 8 bases from J; bases unmatched to any gene: 4. CDR3 length equals 13 residues. Germline loops: CDR1 MRHNA, CDR2 SNTAGT. The CDR3 DNA is TGTGCCAGCAGTTGGGACAGGGTACATGAGCAGTTCTTC. Translating gives CASSWDRVHEQFF.

The chain links TRBV5-1 to TRBJ2-1, with TRBD2 identical over 10 bases. Germline CDR1 reads SGHRS; CDR2 reads YFSETQ. The CDR3 is 14 amino acids. V trimming: 0 bases; J trimming: 8 bases; junction bases outside the gene matches: 2. Here the CDR3 DNA reads TGCGCCAGCAGCTTGGGACTAGCGGGTTATGAGCAGTTCTTC. Its protein product is CASSLGLAGYEQFF. Full variable domain (missing parts from reference TRBV5-1 and TRBJ2-1): KAGVTQTPRYLIKTRGQQVTLSCSPISGHRSVSWYQQTPGQGLQFLFEYFSETQRNKGNFPGRFSGRQFSNSRSEMNVSTLELGDSALYLCASSLGLAGYEQFFGPGTRLTVL.

V usage is TRBV5-5 and J usage is TRBJ2-7; 8 bases are a match to TRBD2. The V and J ends lost 6 bases and 0 bases, in that order; junction bases with no gene match: 17. Germline CDR1 and CDR2: SGHKS and YYEKEE (reference sequence). The CDR3 length is 18 residues. CDR3 nucleotides: TGTGCCAGCATCCACACGGGCTTAAGCGGGAGCTTCTCCTACGAGCAGTACTTC. As protein: CASIHTGLSGSFSYEQYF.

As for this clone: At one of its ends the junction is not consistent with the germline gene, which may arise from a read error. In DNA form, the CDR3 reads TGTTCCAGCAGCTTACTCCAGAGAAGCGGGAGGGGGTCAGATACGCAGTATTTT. Protein sequence: CSSSLLQRSGRGSDTQYF. The chain combines TRBV7-9 with TRBJ2-3; TRBD2 aligns across 10 bases. Germline V gives CDR1 SEHNR, CDR2 FQNEAQ (reference sequence). The CDR3 has 18 residues.

This clone was counted once. This chain joins TRBV27 and TRBJ2-5; 7 nucleotides line up with TRBD1. V gave up 3 bases and J gave up 5 bases; unmatched junction bases: 6. CDR3 size: 14 residues. Germline V gene sequence: CDR1 MNHEY, CDR2 SMNVEV (reference sequence). For the CDR3, the DNA is TGTGCCAGCAGTTTCGGGACAGTTAGGGAGACCCAGTACTTC. Its translation is CASSFGTVRETQYF.

The chain combines TRBV2 with TRBJ1-2; 7 bases are a match to TRBD1. The V segment lost 11 bases and the J segment 5 bases; nucleotides outside the gene matches: 14. Germline values: CDR1 SNHLY, CDR2 FYNNEI. The CDR3 covers 14 residues. The CDR3 DNA is TGTGCCCAAGGCGAGGGGGCCGGGGGATATGGCTACACCTTC. Residues: CAQGEGAGGYGYTF.

This clone was picked up a small number of times. The J gene is TRBJ2-5, the V gene TRBV5-6; 7 nucleotides match TRBD1. The germline CDR1 and CDR2 sequences are SGHDT and YYEEEE. The J segment lost 5 bases and the V segment lost 4 bases, leaving 14 bases of the junction unmatched. This CDR3 region has 16 residues. The chain's CDR3 is CASSLETGDVFETQYF. The CDR3 DNA is TGTGCCAGCAGCCTCGAAACAGGGGACGTGTTTGAGACCCAGTACTTC.

This clone is a singleton in its sample. The chain joins TRBV11-1 to TRBJ1-3, with D tentatively TRBD1 (6 bases). V was cut by 4 bases and J by 2 bases, with 15 bases left in between. The CDR3 is 16 residues long. Germline loops: CDR1 SGHAT, CDR2 FQDESV (reference sequence). The CDR3 DNA follows: TGTGCCAGCAGCTCGCCATGGACAGATACTGGAAACACCATATATTTT. It specifies CASSSPWTDTGNTIYF.

The genes are TRBV5-4 and TRBJ2-3, with TRBD2 matching 10 bases. CDR1 and CDR2 from the germline V gene are SGHNT and YYREEE (reference sequence). V trimming: 1 base; J trimming: 10 bases; junction bases outside the gene matches: 9. The CDR3 consists of 15 residues. CDR3 sequence reads: CASSLQKAGGVAQYF. The CDR3 DNA follows: TGTGCCAGCAGCTTGCAGAAAGCGGGAGGGGTGGCGCAGTATTTT.

This sequence joins TRBV5-1 and TRBJ1-1; D is unclear. This CDR3 has 16 residues. Looked up from germline, CDR1 is SGHRS and CDR2 is YFSETQ. V lost 1 base and J 0 bases, leaving 13 bases between the germline ends. CDR3 nucleotides: TGCGCCAGCAGCTTGTCTCAGGTTCTCATGAACACTGAAGCTTTCTTT. Amino acid sequence: CASSLSQVLMNTEAFF.